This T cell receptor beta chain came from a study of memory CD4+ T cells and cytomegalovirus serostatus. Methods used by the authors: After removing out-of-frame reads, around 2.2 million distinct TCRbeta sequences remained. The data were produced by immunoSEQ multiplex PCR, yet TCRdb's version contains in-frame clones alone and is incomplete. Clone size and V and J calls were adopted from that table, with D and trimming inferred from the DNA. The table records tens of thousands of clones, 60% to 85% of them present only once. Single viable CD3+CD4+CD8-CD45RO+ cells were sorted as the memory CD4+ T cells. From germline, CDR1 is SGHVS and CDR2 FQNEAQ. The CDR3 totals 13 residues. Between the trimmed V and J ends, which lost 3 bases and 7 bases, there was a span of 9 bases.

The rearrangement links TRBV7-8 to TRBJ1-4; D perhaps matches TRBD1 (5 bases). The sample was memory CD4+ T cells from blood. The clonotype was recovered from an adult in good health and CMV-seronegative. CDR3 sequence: CASSLGTVEKLFF. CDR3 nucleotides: TGTGCCAGCAGCTTGGGGACGGTTGAAAAACTGTTTTTT.